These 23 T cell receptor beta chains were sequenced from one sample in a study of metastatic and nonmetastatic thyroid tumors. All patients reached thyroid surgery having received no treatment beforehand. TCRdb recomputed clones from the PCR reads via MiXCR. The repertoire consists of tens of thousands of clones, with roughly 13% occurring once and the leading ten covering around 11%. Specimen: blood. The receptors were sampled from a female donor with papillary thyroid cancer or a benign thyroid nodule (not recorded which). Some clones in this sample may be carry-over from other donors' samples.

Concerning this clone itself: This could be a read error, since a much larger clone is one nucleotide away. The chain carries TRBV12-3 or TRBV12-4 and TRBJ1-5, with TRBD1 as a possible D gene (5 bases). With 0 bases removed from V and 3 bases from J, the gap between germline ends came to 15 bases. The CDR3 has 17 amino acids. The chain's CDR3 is CASSLAIGAVVNQPQHF. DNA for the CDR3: TGTGCCAGCAGTTTAGCGATCGGGGCGGTTGTCAATCAGCCCCAGCATTTT.

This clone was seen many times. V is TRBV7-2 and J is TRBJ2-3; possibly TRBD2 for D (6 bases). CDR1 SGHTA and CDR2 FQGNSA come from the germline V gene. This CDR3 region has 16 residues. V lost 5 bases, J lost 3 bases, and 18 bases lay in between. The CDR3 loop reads CASSLRDSRETDTQYF. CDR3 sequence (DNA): TGTGCCAGCAGCCTCCGGGACTCTAGGGAAACAGATACGCAGTATTTT. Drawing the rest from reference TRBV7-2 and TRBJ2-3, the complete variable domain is GAGVSQSPSNKVTEKGKDVELRCDPISGHTALYWYRQSLGQGLEFLIYFQGNSAPDKSGLPSDRFSAERTGGSVSTLTIQRTQQEDSAVYLCASSLRDSRETDTQYFGPGTRLTVL.

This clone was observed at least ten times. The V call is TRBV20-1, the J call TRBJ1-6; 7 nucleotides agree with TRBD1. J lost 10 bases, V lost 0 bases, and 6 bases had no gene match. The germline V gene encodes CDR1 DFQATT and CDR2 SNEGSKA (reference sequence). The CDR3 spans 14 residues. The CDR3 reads CSARDVQGNSPLHF. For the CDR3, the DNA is TGCAGTGCTAGAGATGTACAGGGGAACTCACCCCTCCACTTT.

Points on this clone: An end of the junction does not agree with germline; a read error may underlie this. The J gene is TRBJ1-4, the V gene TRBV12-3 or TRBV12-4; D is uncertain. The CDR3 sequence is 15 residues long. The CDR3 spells CASSPERVFNEKLFF. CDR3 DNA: TGTGCTAGCAGTCCTGAGCGGGTTTTTAATGAAAAACTGTTTTTT.

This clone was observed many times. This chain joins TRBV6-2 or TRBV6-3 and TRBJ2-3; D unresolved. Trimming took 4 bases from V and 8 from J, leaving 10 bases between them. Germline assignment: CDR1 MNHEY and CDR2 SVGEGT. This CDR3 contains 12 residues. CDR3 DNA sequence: TGTGCCAGCAGTTCGGGTAGTGGTACGCAGTATTTT. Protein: CASSSGSGTQYF.

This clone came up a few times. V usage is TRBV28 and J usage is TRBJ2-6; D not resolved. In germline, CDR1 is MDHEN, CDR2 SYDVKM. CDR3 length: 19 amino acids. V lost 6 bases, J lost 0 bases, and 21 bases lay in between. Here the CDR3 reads CASRQPLGCLSSGANVLTF. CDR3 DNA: TGTGCCAGCAGACAGCCTCTGGGGTGCCTCAGCTCTGGGGCCAACGTCCTGACTTTC.

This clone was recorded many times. The CDR3: CSAREDGNEQFF. CDR3 coding DNA: TGCAGTGCTAGAGAGGATGGAAATGAGCAGTTCTTC. The chain combines TRBV20-1 with TRBJ2-1, with D hard to call. This CDR3 is 12 amino acids long. V lost 0 bases and J 7 bases, leaving 7 bases between the germline ends. From germline, CDR1 is DFQATT and CDR2 SNEGSKA (reference sequence).

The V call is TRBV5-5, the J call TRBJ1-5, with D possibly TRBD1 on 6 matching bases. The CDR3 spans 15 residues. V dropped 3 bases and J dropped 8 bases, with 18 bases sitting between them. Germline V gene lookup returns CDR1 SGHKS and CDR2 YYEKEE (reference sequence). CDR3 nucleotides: TGTGCCAGCAGCTCCGAACAGGGATCGGAAAAGCCCCAGCATTTT. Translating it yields CASSSEQGSEKPQHF.

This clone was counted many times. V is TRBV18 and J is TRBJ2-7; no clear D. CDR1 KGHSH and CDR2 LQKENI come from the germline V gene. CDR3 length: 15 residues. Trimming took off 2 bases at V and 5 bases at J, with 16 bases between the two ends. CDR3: CASSPNNSPSNEQYF. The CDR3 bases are TGTGCCAGCTCACCAAATAACAGCCCCTCGAACGAGCAGTACTTC. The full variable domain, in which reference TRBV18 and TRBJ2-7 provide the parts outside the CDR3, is NAGVMQNPRHLVRRRGQEARLRCSPMKGHSHVYWYRQLPEEGLKFMVYLQKENIIDESGMPKERFSAEFPKEGPSILRIQQVVRGDSAAYFCASSPNNSPSNEQYFGPGTRLTVT.

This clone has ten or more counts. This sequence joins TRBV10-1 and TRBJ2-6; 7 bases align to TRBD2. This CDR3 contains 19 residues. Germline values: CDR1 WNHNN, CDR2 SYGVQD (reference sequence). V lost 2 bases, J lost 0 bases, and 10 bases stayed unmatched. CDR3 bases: TGCGCCAGCAGTGAGCGGCGGGAGTCAAGGCTCTCTGGGGCCAACGTCCTGACTTTC. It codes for CASSERRESRLSGANVLTF.

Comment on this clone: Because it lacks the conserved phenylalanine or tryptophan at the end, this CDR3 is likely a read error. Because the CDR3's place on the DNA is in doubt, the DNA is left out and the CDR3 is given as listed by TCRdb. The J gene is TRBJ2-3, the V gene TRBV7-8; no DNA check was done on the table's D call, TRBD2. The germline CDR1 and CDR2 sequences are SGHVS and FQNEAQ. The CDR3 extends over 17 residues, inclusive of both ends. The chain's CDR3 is CASSLAPSGTYEQYFGL.

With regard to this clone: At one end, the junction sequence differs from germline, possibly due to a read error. The DNA of the CDR3 is TGCAGTGCTAGAGATAGGAGGGAGTGGAATGAAAAACCGTTTTTT. Translating it yields CSARDRREWNEKPFF. This sequence joins TRBV20-1 and TRBJ1-4; D is undetermined. Germline loops: CDR1 DFQATT, CDR2 SNEGSKA (reference sequence). The CDR3 has 15 amino acids.

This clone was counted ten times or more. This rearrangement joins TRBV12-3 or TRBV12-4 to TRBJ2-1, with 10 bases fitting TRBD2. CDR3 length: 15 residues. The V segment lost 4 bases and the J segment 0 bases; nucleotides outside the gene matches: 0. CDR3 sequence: CASSSSGSSYNEQFF. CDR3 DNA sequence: TGTGCCAGCAGTTCTAGCGGGAGCTCCTACAATGAGCAGTTCTTC.

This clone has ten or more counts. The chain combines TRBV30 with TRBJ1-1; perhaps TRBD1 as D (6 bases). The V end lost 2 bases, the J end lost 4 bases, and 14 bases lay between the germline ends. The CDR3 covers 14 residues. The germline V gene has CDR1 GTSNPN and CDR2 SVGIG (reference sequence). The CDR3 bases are TGTGCCTGGAGTCCTCGGGAAGGGGGCACTGAAGCTTTCTTT. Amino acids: CAWSPREGGTEAFF.

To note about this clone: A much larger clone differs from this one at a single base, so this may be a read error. The CDR3 DNA is TGTGCCACCAGTCGCCAGGGTGGAGTAGATACGCAGTATTTT. Translated, it gives CATSRQGGVDTQYF. This chain links TRBV24-1 with TRBJ2-3; D might be TRBD1 (5 bases). The length of the CDR3 is 14 residues. Germline CDR1 and CDR2: KGHDR and SFDVKD. V was clipped by 6 bases and J by 5 bases, with 14 bases between them.

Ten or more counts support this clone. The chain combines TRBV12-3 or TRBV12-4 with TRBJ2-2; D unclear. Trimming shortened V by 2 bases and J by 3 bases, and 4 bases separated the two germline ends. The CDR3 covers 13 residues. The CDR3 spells CASSLSDTGELFF. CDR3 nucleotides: TGTGCCAGCAGTTTATCGGACACCGGGGAGCTGTTTTTT.

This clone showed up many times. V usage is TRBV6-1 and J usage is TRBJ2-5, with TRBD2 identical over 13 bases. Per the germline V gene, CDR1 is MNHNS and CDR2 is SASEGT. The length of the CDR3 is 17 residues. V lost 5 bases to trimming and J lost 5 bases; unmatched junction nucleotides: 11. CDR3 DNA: TGTGCCAGCAGTCCCCCGACTAGCGGGAGGCGGCGGGAGACCCAGTACTTC. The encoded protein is CASSPPTSGRRRETQYF.

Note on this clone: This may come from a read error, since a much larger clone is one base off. CDR3 in DNA: TGTGCCTGGAGGGAAGGGGAGGGCGTATGGAATTCACCCCCCCACTTT. Translation gives CAWREGEGVWNSPPHF. The gene calls are TRBV30 and TRBJ1-6; D might be TRBD1 (5 bases). CDR1 GTSNPN and CDR2 SVGIG come from the germline V gene (reference sequence). CDR3 size: 16 residues.

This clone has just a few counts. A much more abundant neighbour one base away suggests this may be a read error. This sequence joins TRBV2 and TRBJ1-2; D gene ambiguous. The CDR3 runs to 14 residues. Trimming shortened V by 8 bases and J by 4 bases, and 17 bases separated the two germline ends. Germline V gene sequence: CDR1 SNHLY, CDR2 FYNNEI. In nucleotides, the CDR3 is TGTGCCAGCGGGCACAGCTCAGAAGGCTATGGCTACACCTTC. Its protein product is CASGHSSEGYGYTF.

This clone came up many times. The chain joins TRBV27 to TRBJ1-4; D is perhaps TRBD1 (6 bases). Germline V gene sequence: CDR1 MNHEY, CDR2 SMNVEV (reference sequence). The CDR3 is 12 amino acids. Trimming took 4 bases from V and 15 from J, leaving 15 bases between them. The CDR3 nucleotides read TGTGCCAGCAGTTCCTCACAGGGTAAAGTGTTTTTT. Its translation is CASSSSQGKVFF.

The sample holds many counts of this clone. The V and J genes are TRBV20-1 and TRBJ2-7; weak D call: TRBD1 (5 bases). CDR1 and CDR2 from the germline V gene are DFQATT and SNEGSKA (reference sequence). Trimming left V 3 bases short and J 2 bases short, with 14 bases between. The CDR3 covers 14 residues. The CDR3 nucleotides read TGCAGTGCTAGTGAGACACCCAGGGCCTACGAGCAGTACTTC. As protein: CSASETPRAYEQYF.

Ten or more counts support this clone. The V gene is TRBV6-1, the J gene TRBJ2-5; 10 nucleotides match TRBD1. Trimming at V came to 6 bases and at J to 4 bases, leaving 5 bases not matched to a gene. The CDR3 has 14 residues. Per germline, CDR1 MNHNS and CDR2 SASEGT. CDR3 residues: CASSPTGGGETQYF. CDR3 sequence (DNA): TGTGCCAGCAGCCCGACAGGGGGCGGAGAGACCCAGTACTTC.

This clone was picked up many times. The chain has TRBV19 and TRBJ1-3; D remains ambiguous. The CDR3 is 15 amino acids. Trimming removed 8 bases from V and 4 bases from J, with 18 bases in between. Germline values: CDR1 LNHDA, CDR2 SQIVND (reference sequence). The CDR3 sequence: CASSLGGWRGNTIYF. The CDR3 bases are TGTGCCAGTTCGCTCGGAGGATGGCGGGGAAACACCATATATTTT.